Here is one T cell receptor beta chain with its context. Its specific antigen is unknown. Base quality data are lacking; no much larger clone is found one base away. The library was made by the immunoSEQ multiplex PCR assay. Regarding the original processing steps: A statistical classification framework was built to diagnose cytomegalovirus status from the catalog of TCR beta chain sequences. TCRdb holds this immuneACCESS table with in-frame rearrangements only. Some clones are missing; in checked studies, unresolved V genes explain under half, and the rest has no known cause. For V, J and clone size, that table is used; D and trimming come from the DNA. The sample table shows 70,000 to 95,000 clones, and 93% are seen once. The top ten hold around 3.5% of the sample. This sample is part of a study of cytomegalovirus exposure and HLA in healthy donors (dated by TCRdb to about 2017). Study-level background: A later analysis indicated that the roughly 130 validation repertoires were generated on the platform also employed for the 700 or so repertoires of the first cohort. The study aimed to test whether signatures of past pathogen exposure could be identified by cataloging public T cell receptors. To predict cytomegalovirus infection status, the study brought together high-throughput TCR immunosequencing, statistical association of individual TCRs with disease status, and machine learning. Besides the first cohort of roughly 700 subjects, a separate validation cohort made up of some 110 different subjects was used.

Overall study outcomes, separate from this receptor: The classifier was reported to diagnose cytomegalovirus status with high specificity and sensitivity in both the original cohort and the validation cohort. The authors suggested that the approach could potentially be extended to other disease states and immunological phenotypes. Most TCR sequences were seen in very few donors, while some public TCRs were found in many individuals. Three of the identified cytomegalovirus-associated TCR beta chains were confirmed in vitro to be specific for cytomegalovirus antigens. All 130 or so repertoires were used to score co-occurrence in the validation cohort in a later analysis, because that analysis had no HLA typing for the cohort. The study gave a list of about 170 TCR beta chains associated with cytomegalovirus. In a later analysis, TCRs clustered in the first cohort were found to also tend to co-occur in the 120 validation repertoires, with 90% to 95% of cluster scores above 0.

The donors were included in the validation cohort of roughly 130 subjects, a group kept apart from the approximately 650-subject first cohort. A distance of 7 bases separates the germline ends of V and J, which lose 3 bases and 5 bases respectively. Counted from cysteine to phenylalanine, this CDR3 has 13 amino acids. Left in the record is the CDR3 DNA by itself, 39 bases read in frame from the first base. CDR1 and CDR2 were assigned from the germline V gene as KGHSH and LQKENI. This receptor was identified in a woman in her 30s in good health and CMV-seronegative. The rearranged chain carries TRBV18 and TRBJ1-4; no confident D gene assignment can be made. Sequencing was done on a sample of PBMCs. In nucleotides, the sequence is TGTGCCAGCTCACCGTCCAGGAATGAAAAACTGTTTTTT. This encodes CASSPSRNEKLFF.